The table lists the clone carrying this TCR beta chain with a few counts. What it binds is unknown. The data were obtained in a study of blood T cells in healthy people across ages. Study-wide points: Older individuals had lower TCR beta diversity per million T cells (the decline was roughly linear). Diversity of TCR beta correlated strongly with naive T cell percentage. Diversity estimated from one million T cells was considered an underestimate.

V was trimmed by 0 bases and J by 2 bases, leaving 10 bases between them. The CDR3 runs 14 residues. Germline-derived CDR1 and CDR2 are DFQATT and SNEGSKA (reference sequence). Through a sample-barcoded 5' primer and a J-beta primer mix, a second PCR was run for about 6 to 11 cycles. From the 5' RACE reads, TCRdb called clonotypes with MiXCR, one entry per CDR3 protein. The table shows around 800,000 distinct CDR3 sequences, with 55% to 65% occurring only once. The authors extracted at least 5 micrograms of total RNA per sample. The sequence came from a man in his thirties or forties in good health. The sequenced sample was blood. The chain couples TRBV20-1 to TRBJ2-5; weak D call: TRBD1 (5 bases). As DNA, the CDR3 is TGCAGTGCTAGAGATCCAGGGATACAAGAGACCCAGTACTTC. This codes for CSARDPGIQETQYF.